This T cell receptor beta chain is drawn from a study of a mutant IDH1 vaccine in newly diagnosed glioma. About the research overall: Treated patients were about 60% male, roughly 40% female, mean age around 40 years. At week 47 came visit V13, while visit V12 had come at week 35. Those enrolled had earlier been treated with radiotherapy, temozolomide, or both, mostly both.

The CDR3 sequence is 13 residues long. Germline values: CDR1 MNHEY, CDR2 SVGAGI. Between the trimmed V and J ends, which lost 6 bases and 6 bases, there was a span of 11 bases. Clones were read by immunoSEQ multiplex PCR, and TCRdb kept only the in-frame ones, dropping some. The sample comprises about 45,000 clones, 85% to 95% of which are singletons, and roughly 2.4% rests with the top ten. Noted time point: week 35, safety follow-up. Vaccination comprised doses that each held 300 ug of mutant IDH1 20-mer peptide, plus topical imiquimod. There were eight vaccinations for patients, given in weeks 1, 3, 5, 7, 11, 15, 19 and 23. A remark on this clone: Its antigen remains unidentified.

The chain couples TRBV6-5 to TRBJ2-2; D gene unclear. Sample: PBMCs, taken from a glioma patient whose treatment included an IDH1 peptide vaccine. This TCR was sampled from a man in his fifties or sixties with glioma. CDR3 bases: TGTGCCAGCAGGCTTTGGGTTTCCGGGGAGCTGTTTTTT. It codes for CASRLWVSGELFF.